This T cell receptor beta chain is from a study of T cell responses to AZD1222 COVID-19 vaccine. Overall study results and limits: The study identified only 6 or 7 AZD1222 recipients as seropositive at baseline.

A note on this clone: Its target is not known.

V dropped 4 bases and J dropped 9 bases, with 16 bases sitting between them. The CDR3 is 15 residues long. The germline V gene has CDR1 MNHEY and CDR2 SVGAGI. Using immunoSEQ multiplex PCR, the repertoire was profiled, and TCRdb retains in-frame clones only, with some absent. The sample lists 100,000 to 130,000 clones; about 86% were seen once. The sequences come from peripheral blood, collected on day 0 of AZD1222 vaccination. This clonotype was sampled from an adult in good health. V usage is TRBV6-5 and J usage is TRBJ1-6, with D perhaps TRBD1 (5 bases). The CDR3 coding sequence is TGTGCCAGCAGTTTGAGGGCACCAGGGAGTTCACCCCTCCACTTT. Translated: CASSLRAPGSSPLHF.